This entry lists 13 T cell receptor beta chains sequenced from one sample in a study of shared clonotypes between healthy human individuals. Repertoires were generated with immunoSEQ multiplex PCR, while TCRdb's copy carries only in-frame clones and drops some. Of roughly 490,000 clones in the sample, 76% were seen once. Sequencing was done on a sample of PBMCs. The receptors were sampled from a woman between 40 and 50 years old in good health. Some clones in this sample may be carry-over from other donors' samples.

This clone was recorded only once. CDR3: CASSQGHSLIPPNTGELFF. Here the CDR3 DNA reads TGTGCCAGCAGCCAAGGACACTCCTTAATACCCCCGAACACCGGGGAGCTGTTTTTT. The chain carries TRBV14 and TRBJ2-2, with D unresolved. The V end lost 1 base, the J end lost 0 bases, and 18 bases lay between the germline ends. There are 19 residues in the CDR3. Germline assignment: CDR1 SGHDN and CDR2 FVKESK.

The chain employs TRBV30 and TRBJ2-7, with D perhaps TRBD1 (6 bases). Trimming removed 4 bases at V and 1 base at J, with 14 bases between. This CDR3 has 14 amino acids. Per the germline V gene, CDR1 is GTSNPN and CDR2 is SVGIG (reference sequence). The CDR3 protein is CAWTGQHQSYEQYF. The CDR3 DNA sequence: TGTGCCTGGACCGGACAGCACCAATCCTACGAGCAGTACTTC.

V and J are TRBV7-3 and TRBJ2-7; the match to TRBD1 covers 10 bases. Germline values: CDR1 SGHTA, CDR2 FQGTGA. This CDR3 has 18 amino acids. The trim removed 1 base at V and 3 bases at J, leaving 12 bases unmatched. The CDR3 region is CASSLIEVLGQGLYEQYF. DNA for the CDR3: TGTGCCAGCAGCTTAATAGAGGTCCTGGGACAGGGGCTCTACGAGCAGTACTTC.

The J gene is TRBJ2-2, the V gene TRBV23-1; 7 positions match TRBD1. TRBV23-1 is noted as an ORF with a role that remains uncertain. With V trimmed by 6 bases and J by 6 bases, 7 bases remained unmatched. This CDR3 spans 14 amino acids. The CDR3 region has the DNA TGCGCCAGCAGAACCCCAGGGGGTCCCGGGGAGCTGTTTTTT. Translation gives CASRTPGGPGELFF.

This clone was seen only once. V gene TRBV5-1 combines with J gene TRBJ1-1, with D perhaps TRBD1 (5 bases). Germline V gene lookup returns CDR1 SGHRS and CDR2 YFSETQ. Deletions cut 2 bases from V and 1 base from J, with 12 bases between. The CDR3 contains 15 residues. CDR3 sequence reads: CASSFSGQGNTEAFF. CDR3 coding DNA: TGCGCCAGCAGCTTTTCGGGGCAGGGGAACACTGAAGCTTTCTTT.

The rearrangement uses TRBV7-2 and TRBJ1-2; 9 bases fit TRBD1. The V and J ends lost 3 bases and 8 bases, in that order; junction bases with no gene match: 7. Germline assignment: CDR1 SGHTA and CDR2 FQGNSA. The CDR3 sequence is 14 residues long. The CDR3, as DNA: TGTGCCAGCAGCTTTTCACAGGGGGCGCAAGGCTACACCTTC. It encodes CASSFSQGAQGYTF.

As regards this clone: A read error is the likely source, as a far larger clone sits one nucleotide away. CDR3 DNA sequence: TGTTCCTGGAGTGTACAACAGAACACCGGGGAGCTGTTTTTT. Protein sequence: CSWSVQQNTGELFF. The chain carries TRBV30 and TRBJ2-2; D unresolved. The CDR3 extends over 14 amino acids. Germline CDR1 reads GTSNPN; CDR2 reads SVGIG (reference sequence).

The chain couples TRBV7-9 to TRBJ1-3; D not resolved. The CDR3 has 14 amino acids. Germline V lookup: CDR1 SEHNR, CDR2 FQNEAQ (reference sequence). Trimming cost V 8 bases and J 0 bases, with 11 bases left between them. The CDR3, as DNA: TGTGCCAGCTTAGCCGCAGCCTCTGGAAACACCATATATTTT. Translated: CASLAAASGNTIYF.

This rearrangement joins TRBV15 to TRBJ2-5, with a tentative D call TRBD2 (5 bases). The CDR3 is 16 residues long. Germline V lookup: CDR1 LNHNV, CDR2 YYDKDF (reference sequence). Trimming took 1 base from V and 3 from J, leaving 15 bases between them. CDR3 residues: CATSRGAPIGKETQYF. Here the CDR3 DNA reads TGTGCCACCAGCAGAGGCGCCCCTATCGGGAAAGAGACCCAGTACTTC.

The V and J genes are TRBV18 and TRBJ1-6; no definite D call. V lost 0 bases, J lost 6 bases, and 9 bases lay in between. From germline, CDR1 is KGHSH and CDR2 LQKENI. This CDR3 contains 15 residues. DNA for the CDR3: TGTGCCAGCTCACCACCGTGGCAGCGTAATTCACCCCTCCACTTT. Translation gives CASSPPWQRNSPLHF.

The CDR3 DNA reads as TGTGCCAGCAGCGACAAAATTAACTATGGCTACACCTTC. Encoded protein: CASSDKINYGYTF. The rearrangement links TRBV5-6 to TRBJ1-2; D is ambiguous. The CDR3 length is 13 residues. V lost 4 bases and J lost 1, with 8 bases in between. Germline V lookup: CDR1 SGHDT, CDR2 YYEEEE.

V and J are TRBV6-6 and TRBJ2-7, with a possible D match to TRBD2 (5 bases). The CDR3 sequence is 15 residues long. CDR1 is MNHNY, CDR2 SVGAGI, per germline (reference sequence). V was cut by 4 bases and J by 3 bases, with 16 bases left in between. CDR3 sequence reads: CASSSSDSPYYEQYF. The DNA for the CDR3 is TGTGCCAGCAGTTCCTCGGACTCCCCCTACTACGAGCAGTACTTC.

The V call is TRBV7-9, the J call TRBJ2-7; D may be TRBD1 (5 bases). This CDR3 contains 14 residues. V shed 4 bases and J shed 0 bases, with 10 bases lying between them. Germline lookup yields CDR1 SEHNR and CDR2 FQNEAQ (reference sequence). The CDR3 loop reads CASSYRQSSYEQYF. CDR3 nucleotide sequence: TGTGCCAGCAGCTACCGACAGTCCTCCTACGAGCAGTACTTC.